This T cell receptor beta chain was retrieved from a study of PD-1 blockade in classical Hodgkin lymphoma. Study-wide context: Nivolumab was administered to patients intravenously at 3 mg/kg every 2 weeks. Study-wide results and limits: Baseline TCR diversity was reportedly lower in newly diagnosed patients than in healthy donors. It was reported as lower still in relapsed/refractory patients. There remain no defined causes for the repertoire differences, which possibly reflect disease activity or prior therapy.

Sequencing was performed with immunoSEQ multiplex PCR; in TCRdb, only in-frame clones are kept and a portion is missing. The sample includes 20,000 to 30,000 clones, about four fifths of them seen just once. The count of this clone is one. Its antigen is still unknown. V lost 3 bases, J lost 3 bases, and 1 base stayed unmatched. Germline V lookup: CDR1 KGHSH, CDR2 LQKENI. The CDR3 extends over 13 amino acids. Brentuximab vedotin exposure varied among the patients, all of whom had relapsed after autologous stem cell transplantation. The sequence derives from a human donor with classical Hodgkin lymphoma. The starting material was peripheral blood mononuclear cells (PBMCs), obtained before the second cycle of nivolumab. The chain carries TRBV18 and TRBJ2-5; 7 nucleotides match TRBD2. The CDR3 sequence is CASSPAGEETQYF. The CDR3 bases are TGTGCCAGCTCACCTGCGGGGGAAGAGACCCAGTACTTC.